The source of this T cell receptor (beta chain) is a study of OX40 agonist ivuxolimab in advanced cancers. Concerning the study at large: The costimulatory receptor OX40 (CD134) was targeted by ivuxolimab, a fully human IgG2 agonistic monoclonal antibody. Partial responses occurred in three dose-escalation patients, of whom one had hepatocellular carcinoma and two had cutaneous melanoma. Intravenous ivuxolimab was administered to patients every 2 weeks at six dose levels: 0.01, 0.1, 0.3, 1.5, 3 and 10 mg/kg. Patients were allowed to have had prior anti-PD-1, anti-PD-L1 or anti-CTLA-4 therapy, and 40% of the dose-escalation patients had previously received checkpoint inhibitors. Of the 50 to 55 dose-escalation patients, hepatocellular carcinoma was present in some 19, melanoma in about 15, renal cell carcinoma in 9 and head and neck cancer in 9. The monotherapy dose-escalation portion (N ≈ 57 patients) of the phase I ivuxolimab trial is reported in the paper. In the dose-escalation cohort, about four fifths of patients were male, and the mean age was 60 years with a range of 23 to 79. The point of sequencing TCRbeta in the periphery was to test whether ivuxolimab changed TCR sequence diversity and drove clonal T-cell expansion. Paper-wide results and their limitations: Low levels of normalized T-cell clonal expansion were also seen in some nonresponding patients. In the 0.1-3.0 mg/kg groups, partial responders had among the lowest normalized peripheral clonal expansion, particularly in CD8+ T cells. Clonal expansion of both CD4+ and CD8+ blood T cells was observed from baseline to week 6 at doses 0.1 to 3.0 mg/kg. Which antigens the clonally expanded peripheral T cells were specific for was not determined. After ivuxolimab, expanded clones were on average more numerous among CD8+ T cells than among CD4+ T cells.

Trimming removed 6 bases from V and 5 bases from J; the gene matches leave 9 bases unexplained. Counted from cysteine to phenylalanine, this CDR3 has 15 amino acids. Of all the DNA, just the CDR3 is kept, 45 bases in frame from base 1. For CDR1 and CDR2, the germline V gene lists MNHNS and SASEGT. A remark on this clone: What antigen it recognizes has not been identified. Per-nucleotide qualities are absent, and no much larger clonotype sits a single base away.

Patients with a history of autoimmune disease or receiving systemic immunosuppression were excluded from the trial. Peripheral blood for TCR sequencing was collected from all dose cohorts at baseline, on cycle 4 day 1, and on cycle 7 day 1. Samples were obtained from an open-label, multicenter, first-in-human phase I dose-escalation trial of ivuxolimab. Adults with locally advanced or metastatic melanoma, renal cell carcinoma, hepatocellular carcinoma or head and neck squamous cell carcinoma were enrolled in the trial. Before TCR sequencing, CD4+ and CD8+ T cells were separately sorted from peripheral blood. To sequence the TCRbeta CDR3 region, genomic DNA was isolated from the sorted cells. The immunoSEQ Assay was used for sequencing of TCRbeta CDR3 regions. The table comes from immuneACCESS by way of TCRdb, which keeps in-frame sequences with V and J called. Part of the clones is missing from these tables; in studies checked, under half for an unresolved V gene and the rest for unknown reasons. In all, the sample holds some 78,000 clones, and 85% to 95% of those were seen once. The ten largest account for 2.5% to 3% of the sample.

The sequence joins TRBV6-1 to TRBJ1-2, with 10 junctional bases fitting TRBD1. The sample was CD4+ or CD8+ T cells sorted from blood, taken in a trial of the OX40 agonist ivuxolimab. The TCR comes from an adult with an advanced solid tumor such as melanoma, head and neck, liver or kidney cancer. CDR3 sequence: CASRPDRGFPYGYTF. The sequenced DNA is TGTGCCAGCAGGCCGGACAGGGGGTTCCCTTATGGCTACACCTTC.